This TCR beta chain was found in a study of cytomegalovirus exposure and HLA in healthy donors. Whole-study context: Around 80 million unique TCR sequences came from HLA-typed donors in an early release. Study findings and constraints: Later, TCR association rates were found to vary by HLA locus, highest for DRB1 and lowest for HLA-C. Whilst most TCR sequences proved rare, a subset of public TCRs occurred across many donors. Specificity for CMV antigens was confirmed in vitro for a few of the CMV-associated chains.

13 Jbeta primers and 60 Vbeta primers were used for the PCR. The assay was immunoSEQ multiplex PCR, and TCRdb's table has in-frame clones only and misses some. There are some 97,000 clones in the sample; roughly 83% occur only once, and 4.1% lies in the top ten. Notes on this clone: Its target is not known.

The CDR3 extends over 16 amino acids. Germline V lookup: CDR1 MGHDK, CDR2 SYGVNS. V was pared by 2 bases and J by 1 base, with 6 bases of the junction left unmatched. The source is a female donor in good health and CMV-seropositive. The chain employs TRBV25-1 and TRBJ1-1; 8 bases line up with TRBD1. Sample: PBMCs. CDR3: CASSERTGPTNTEAFF. DNA for the CDR3: TGTGCCAGCAGTGAAAGGACAGGGCCTACGAACACTGAAGCTTTCTTT.